This T cell receptor (beta chain) emerged from a study of PD-1 blockade in mismatch repair-deficient tumors. About the study: Patients had approximately 11 mismatch repair-deficient cancer types and were previously treated and progressing. General study points: After pembrolizumab, tumor-resident clones rose rapidly, then generally contracted before radiologic responses.

To note about this clone: Its specificity is unknown.

Trimming removed 2 bases from V and 1 base from J, with 5 bases in between. Germline-derived CDR1 and CDR2 are MNHEY and SVGAGI. The CDR3 is made up of 13 amino acids. Every patient had mismatch repair deficiency by PCR or immunohistochemistry. TCRdb keeps only in-frame clones here, not all; method: immunoSEQ multiplex PCR. The profile shows about 63,000 clones, about 87% of them singletons. J is TRBJ2-5 and V is TRBV6-5; D ambiguous. The sequences come from peripheral blood, collected 52 weeks after starting pembrolizumab. The clonotype was recovered from an adult with mismatch repair-deficient cancer. The CDR3 reads CASSYRIQETQYF. The CDR3 DNA is TGTGCCAGCAGTTACAGGATCCAAGAGACCCAGTACTTC.